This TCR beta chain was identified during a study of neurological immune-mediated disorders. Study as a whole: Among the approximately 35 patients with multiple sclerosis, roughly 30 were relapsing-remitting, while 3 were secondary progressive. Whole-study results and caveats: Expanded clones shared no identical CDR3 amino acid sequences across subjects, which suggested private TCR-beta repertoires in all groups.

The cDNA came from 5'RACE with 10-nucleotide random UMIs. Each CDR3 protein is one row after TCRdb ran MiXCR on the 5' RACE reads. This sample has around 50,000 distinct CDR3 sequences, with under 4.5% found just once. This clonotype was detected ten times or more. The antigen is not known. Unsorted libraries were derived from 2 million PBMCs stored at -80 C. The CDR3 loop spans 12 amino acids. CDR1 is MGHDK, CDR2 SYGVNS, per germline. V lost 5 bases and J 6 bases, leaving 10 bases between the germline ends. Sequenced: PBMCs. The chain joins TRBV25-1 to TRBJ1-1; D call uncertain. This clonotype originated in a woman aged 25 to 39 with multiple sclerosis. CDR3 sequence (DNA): TGTGCCAGCAGTCTCGGGAGGGCTGAAGCTTTCTTT. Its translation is CASSLGRAEAFF.